This T cell receptor (beta chain) was sequenced during a study of cytomegalovirus exposure and HLA in healthy donors. Findings of the study overall: TCR beta V- and J-gene trimming, according to a later analysis, was linked to a missense DCLRE1C variant. A later analysis found TCR association rates differed by HLA locus, highest for DRB1 and lowest for HLA-C. In a later analysis, around 18,000 TCR beta sequences were associated with HLA alleles at 0.05 false discovery rate. By a later analysis, the bulk of CMV-associated TCR beta chains appeared HLA-restricted.

In germline, CDR1 is LGHNA, CDR2 YSLEER. With 3 bases removed from V and 0 bases from J, the gap between germline ends came to 14 bases. This CDR3 is built from 16 residues. Of note for this clone: Its target is unknown.

PCR used 60 Vbeta primers and 13 Jbeta primers. Sequencing was performed with immunoSEQ multiplex PCR; in TCRdb, only in-frame clones are kept and a portion is missing. The sample shows 85,000 to 100,000 clones, less than 70% of them seen only once. The chain carries TRBV4-3 and TRBJ1-2; TRBD1 might be the D (6 bases). The receptor comes from a human donor in good health. Source material: PBMCs. The chain's CDR3 is CASSQGLGGSNYGYTF. DNA of the CDR3: TGCGCCAGCAGCCAGGGTCTAGGGGGTTCTAACTATGGCTACACCTTC.